Shown below are 17 T cell receptor beta chains from a single sample sequenced in a study of cytomegalovirus exposure and HLA in healthy donors. Profiled with immunoSEQ multiplex PCR; TCRdb holds only in-frame clones, not every one. The table records 150,000 to 200,000 clones, more than 70% of them present only once. Sequencing used PBMCs. The origin of the receptors is a woman aged 18 to 35 in good health and CMV-seronegative.

The chain recombines TRBV2 with TRBJ2-1; D might be TRBD2 (5 bases). This CDR3 spans 16 amino acids. Germline CDR1 and CDR2: SNHLY and FYNNEI. V lost 3 bases and J lost 8, with 20 bases in between. The CDR3 nucleotides read TGTGCCAGCAGTGAGGGTTTTGTGACGGGGAAGGATGAGCAGTTCTTC. It encodes CASSEGFVTGKDEQFF.

This rearrangement joins TRBV25-1 to TRBJ2-7, with D maybe TRBD1 (5 bases). Trimming shortened V by 7 bases and J by 7 bases, and 20 bases separated the two germline ends. CDR1 is MGHDK, CDR2 SYGVNS, per germline. This CDR3 is built from 14 residues. Written as DNA, the CDR3 is TGTGCCAGCAAAGGGGTGGCAGGTCTAGGGGAGCAGTACTTC. Protein: CASKGVAGLGEQYF.

The V call is TRBV5-6, the J call TRBJ2-1; TRBD2 matches at 12 bases. CDR1 is SGHDT and CDR2 is YYEEEE in the germline V gene. The CDR3 runs 17 residues. The ends lost 0 bases at V and 2 bases at J; junction bases unmatched: 3. Here the CDR3 DNA reads TGTGCCAGCAGCTTGGTACTAGCGGGGGGCCCCTACAATGAGCAGTTCTTC. As protein: CASSLVLAGGPYNEQFF.

The gene calls are TRBV7-3 and TRBJ2-7, with TRBD1 identical over 9 bases. V shed 2 bases and J 5 bases; nucleotides not matched to a gene: 7. CDR1 is SGHTA, CDR2 FQGTGA, per germline. This CDR3 region has 15 residues. The CDR3 loop is CASSLLGQGVDEQYF. The CDR3 DNA reads as TGTGCCAGCAGCTTATTGGGACAGGGAGTCGACGAGCAGTACTTC.

V and J are TRBV6-5 and TRBJ2-3, with 8 bases that match TRBD1. The CDR3 loop spans 16 amino acids. The germline V gene has CDR1 MNHEY and CDR2 SVGAGI. The junction had 3 bases not matched to a gene; V was cut back by 0 bases and J by 1 base. CDR3 protein: CASSYSGQGGTDTQYF. The DNA for the CDR3 is TGTGCCAGCAGTTACTCCGGACAGGGAGGCACAGATACGCAGTATTTT.

The gene calls are TRBV30 and TRBJ2-5; 9 nucleotides align to TRBD2. This CDR3 region has 14 residues. Trimming took 0 bases from V and 4 from J; bases not matched to a gene: 3. CDR1 is GTSNPN, CDR2 SVGIG, per germline (reference sequence). CDR3 region: CAWSVGGGGETQYF. CDR3 DNA sequence: TGTGCCTGGAGTGTGGGCGGGGGGGGAGAGACCCAGTACTTC.

The V gene is TRBV29-1, the J gene TRBJ2-5, with D possibly matching TRBD2 (7 bases). V shed 1 base and J shed 4 bases, with 16 bases lying between them. Germline values: CDR1 SQVTM, CDR2 ANQGSEA. This CDR3 is 15 amino acids long. The CDR3 bases are TGCAGCGTTGAAGGGGGGGCGGGAGCGGGAGAGACCCAGTACTTC. It is translated as CSVEGGAGAGETQYF.

This clone was counted between two and nine times. The chain links TRBV11-2 to TRBJ2-1; D is unclear. The germline V gene has CDR1 SGHAT and CDR2 FQNNGV. The CDR3 extends over 17 amino acids. V was trimmed by 1 base and J by 0 bases, leaving 13 bases between them. CDR3: CASSLAAAISSYNEQFF. The CDR3 nucleotides read TGTGCCAGCAGCTTAGCCGCGGCTATCAGCTCCTACAATGAGCAGTTCTTC.

The V and J genes are TRBV5-1 and TRBJ2-5; D is perhaps TRBD2 (6 bases). The CDR3 runs to 13 residues. Per the germline V gene, CDR1 is SGHRS and CDR2 is YFSETQ. V dropped 5 bases and J dropped 7 bases, with 15 bases sitting between them. The CDR3 DNA reads as TGCGCCAGCAGTGAGAGGGACTCCGGGACCCAGTACTTC. It specifies CASSERDSGTQYF.

The V call is TRBV9, the J call TRBJ2-5, with D maybe TRBD2 (6 bases). Trimming shortened V by 4 bases and J by 4 bases, and 14 bases separated the two germline ends. Per the germline V gene, CDR1 is SGDLS and CDR2 is YYNGEE. The CDR3 spans 14 residues. In nucleotides, the CDR3 is TGTGCCAGCAGCACTACGCCGCGGGGAGAGACCCAGTACTTC. Protein product: CASSTTPRGETQYF. Drawing the rest from reference TRBV9 and TRBJ2-5, the complete variable domain is DSGVTQTPKHLITATGQRVTLRCSPRSGDLSVYWYQQSLDQGLQFLIQYYNGEERAKGNILERFSAQQFPDLHSELNLSSLELGDSALYFCASSTTPRGETQYFGPGTRLLVL.

In nucleotides, the CDR3 is TGTGCCAGCAGTGGTTACGTACTTTACGAGCAGTACTTC. Amino acids: CASSGYVLYEQYF. The J gene is TRBJ2-7, the V gene TRBV2; D is unclear. The germline CDR1 and CDR2 sequences are SNHLY and FYNNEI. The CDR3 runs to 13 residues. Trimming removed 4 bases at V and 4 bases at J, with 11 bases between.

The V and J genes are TRBV7-9 and TRBJ2-5; D perhaps matches TRBD1 (5 bases). Germline V CDR1 and CDR2: SEHNR, FQNEAQ (reference sequence). V dropped 4 bases and J dropped 4 bases, with 10 bases sitting between them. This CDR3 is 13 amino acids long. The CDR3 sequence: CASSSRGPETQYF. The CDR3 bases are TGTGCCAGCAGCTCAAGGGGCCCAGAGACCCAGTACTTC.

The chain uses TRBV6-1 and TRBJ2-4; 8 nucleotides agree with TRBD2. CDR1 is MNHNS and CDR2 is SASEGT in the germline V gene. The length of the CDR3 is 13 residues. The J segment lost 8 bases and the V segment lost 2 bases, leaving 2 bases of the junction unmatched. The CDR3 reads CASSERGGDIQYF. The DNA for the CDR3 is TGTGCCAGCAGTGAACGGGGGGGCGACATTCAGTACTTC.

V and J are TRBV6-5 and TRBJ2-4; 7 bases agree with TRBD2. Germline values: CDR1 MNHEY, CDR2 SVGAGI. This CDR3 is 11 amino acids long. The junction had 4 bases not matched to a gene; V was cut back by 2 bases and J by 15 bases. This CDR3 is CASSYAGEWYF. The DNA of the CDR3 is TGTGCCAGCAGTTACGCGGGAGAATGGTACTTC.

The rearrangement uses TRBV5-1 and TRBJ2-7; the D gene is possibly TRBD2 (6 bases). Looked up from germline, CDR1 is SGHRS and CDR2 is YFSETQ. V lost 6 bases and J lost 0, with 13 bases in between. The CDR3 is made up of 14 amino acids. CDR3 DNA sequence: TGCGCCAGCAACACGGGGGATCCCTCCTACGAGCAGTACTTC. This encodes CASNTGDPSYEQYF. The whole variable domain, filled in from reference TRBV5-1 and TRBJ2-7, reads KAGVTQTPRYLIKTRGQQVTLSCSPISGHRSVSWYQQTPGQGLQFLFEYFSETQRNKGNFPGRFSGRQFSNSRSEMNVSTLELGDSALYLCASNTGDPSYEQYFGPGTRLTVT.

This clone has just one count. V usage is TRBV6-1 and J usage is TRBJ1-2; D remains ambiguous. Per germline, CDR1 MNHNS and CDR2 SASEGT. V was trimmed by 0 bases and J by 6 bases, leaving 5 bases between them. The CDR3 sequence is 12 residues long. CDR3 sequence (DNA): TGTGCCAGCAGTGAAGCTTTCAATGGCTACACCTTC. It is translated as CASSEAFNGYTF.

This clone was detected only once. This chain connects TRBV5-4 to TRBJ1-2, with 8 bases identical to TRBD1. CDR3 length: 15 residues. The junction had 12 bases not matched to a gene; V was cut back by 3 bases and J by 8 bases. Germline CDR1 reads SGHNT; CDR2 reads YYREEE (reference sequence). CDR3 sequence: CASSSWIGRGRGYTF. The CDR3 DNA sequence: TGTGCCAGCAGCTCCTGGATAGGCAGGGGGCGAGGCTACACCTTC.